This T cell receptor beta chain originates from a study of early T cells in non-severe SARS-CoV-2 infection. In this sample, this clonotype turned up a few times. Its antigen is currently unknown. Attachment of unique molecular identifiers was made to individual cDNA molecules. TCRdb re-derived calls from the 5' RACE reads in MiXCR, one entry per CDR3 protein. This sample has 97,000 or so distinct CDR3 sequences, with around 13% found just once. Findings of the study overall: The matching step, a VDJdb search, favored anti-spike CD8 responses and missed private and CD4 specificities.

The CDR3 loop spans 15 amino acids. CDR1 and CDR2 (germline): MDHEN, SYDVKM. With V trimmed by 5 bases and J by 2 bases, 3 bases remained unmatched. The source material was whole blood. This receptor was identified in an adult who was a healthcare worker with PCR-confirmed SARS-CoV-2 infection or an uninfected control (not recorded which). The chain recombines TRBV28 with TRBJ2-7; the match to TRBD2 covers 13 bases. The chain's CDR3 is CASSSGTSGTYEQYF. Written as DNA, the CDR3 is TGTGCCAGCAGTAGCGGGACTAGCGGGACCTACGAGCAGTACTTC.